This T cell receptor (beta chain) was obtained from a study of shared clonotypes between healthy human individuals. Between the trimmed V and J ends, which lost 3 bases and 1 base, there was a span of 13 bases. CDR1 and CDR2 (germline): SGHDT, YYEEEE. This CDR3 has 16 residues. Data came from immunoSEQ multiplex PCR; TCRdb stores just in-frame clones and leaves some out. Of 2,100,000 or so clones in the sample, under 97% were seen once. The V and J genes are TRBV5-6 and TRBJ2-2; unclear D gene. The TCR sequence derives from a young man in good health. Sample: naive CD4+ T cells sorted from blood. Subset specified: CD45RA+ positively selected. DNA of the CDR3: TGTGCCAGCAGCTCTTACTGGGTAGGGAACACCGGGGAGCTGTTTTTT. Its translation is CASSSYWVGNTGELFF.